What follows are 9 T cell receptor beta chains derived from one specimen sequenced in a study of technical replicates of blood from a few donors. Measured with immunoSEQ multiplex PCR; TCRdb has only the in-frame clones, and not every one. The profile shows about 94,000 clones, roughly 96% of them singletons. The sequenced material came from T cells isolated from PBMCs. The receptors were gathered from a human donor in good health.

The chain carries TRBV28 and TRBJ2-1; possibly TRBD2 for D (6 bases). This CDR3 region has 15 residues. Trimming shortened V by 5 bases and J by 2 bases, and 13 bases separated the two germline ends. The germline CDR1 and CDR2 sequences are MDHEN and SYDVKM. The CDR3 is CASSPGTLTYNEQFF. The CDR3 region has the DNA TGTGCCAGCAGTCCCGGGACTCTTACCTACAATGAGCAGTTCTTC.

The genes are TRBV2 and TRBJ2-5; 11 bases align to TRBD2. Per the germline V gene, CDR1 is SNHLY and CDR2 is FYNNEI. The CDR3 consists of 14 residues. V gave up 2 bases and J gave up 9 bases; unmatched junction bases: 5. The CDR3 sequence: CASSETASGRSQYF. The CDR3, as DNA: TGTGCCAGCAGTGAAACGGCTAGCGGGAGGTCCCAGTACTTC.

The chain couples TRBV11-3 to TRBJ2-7; D might be TRBD1 (6 bases). Per the germline V gene, CDR1 is SGHNT and CDR2 is YENEEA. V dropped 5 bases and J dropped 3 bases, with 14 bases sitting between them. The CDR3 runs to 14 residues. This chain's CDR3 is CASSPPGQLYEQYF. CDR3 nucleotides: TGTGCCAGCAGCCCACCCGGACAGCTCTACGAGCAGTACTTC.

The chain recombines TRBV28 with TRBJ2-5, with 9 nucleotides matching TRBD2. The V gene end was trimmed by 2 bases and the J gene end by 0 bases; junction bases not matched to a gene: 4. CDR1 is MDHEN and CDR2 is SYDVKM in the germline V gene. This CDR3 is 16 amino acids long. CDR3 nucleotide sequence: TGTGCCAGCAGTTTAGGAGCGGGAGGCAACCAAGAGACCCAGTACTTC. As protein: CASSLGAGGNQETQYF.

V and J are TRBV4-1 and TRBJ2-2; TRBD2 matches at 15 bases. Germline values: CDR1 MGHRA, CDR2 YSYEKL. The CDR3 has 18 residues. V trimming: 4 bases; J trimming: 8 bases; junction bases outside the gene matches: 11. CDR3 region: CASSPGLAGGQKRGELFF. CDR3 DNA sequence: TGCGCCAGCAGCCCGGGACTAGCGGGGGGACAAAAGAGGGGGGAGCTGTTTTTT.

The CDR3 sequence is CASSVVGPQGALFMNTEAFF. For the CDR3, the DNA is TGTGCCAGCAGCGTAGTTGGACCCCAGGGGGCCCTATTCATGAACACTGAAGCTTTCTTT. The V and J genes are TRBV9 and TRBJ1-1; 8 nucleotides agree with TRBD1. CDR1 SGDLS and CDR2 YYNGEE come from the germline V gene. V was pared by 0 bases and J by 0 bases, with 16 bases of the junction left unmatched. The CDR3 has 20 amino acids.

This chain uses TRBV29-1 with TRBJ2-5; TRBD2 is a possible D gene (5 bases). Trimming took off 4 bases at V and 4 bases at J, with 16 bases between the two ends. Germline assignment: CDR1 SQVTM and CDR2 ANQGSEA. The CDR3 contains 14 residues. CDR3 nucleotides: TGCAGCGTTGCCGCAGGCCCCGGAGGAGAGACCCAGTACTTC. Translating gives CSVAAGPGGETQYF. Supplemented by reference TRBV29-1 and TRBJ2-5, the full variable domain reads SAVISQKPSRDICQRGTSLTIQCQVDSQVTMMFWYRQQPGQSLTLIATANQGSEATYESGFVIDKFPISRPNLTFSTLTVSNMSPEDSSIYLCSVAAGPGGETQYFGPGTRLLVL.

This chain uses TRBV5-1 with TRBJ1-4; 9 bases line up with TRBD1. Germline trimming cut 2 bases from V and 8 bases from J; bases unmatched to any gene: 4. Germline V gene lookup returns CDR1 SGHRS and CDR2 YFSETQ. The CDR3 extends over 14 amino acids. The CDR3 nucleotides read TGCGCCAGCAGCTTCGGACAGGGGAGGGAAAAACTGTTTTTT. Translating it yields CASSFGQGREKLFF.

The V and J genes are TRBV19 and TRBJ2-5; 8 bases align to TRBD2. Per the germline V gene, CDR1 is LNHDA and CDR2 is SQIVND (reference sequence). This CDR3 is 15 amino acids long. V lost 3 bases to trimming and J lost 5 bases; unmatched junction nucleotides: 8. The DNA of the CDR3 is TGTGCCAGTAGTATTGCGGGGGGTAACTGGGAGACCCAGTACTTC. Translated: CASSIAGGNWETQYF.